This T cell receptor beta chain comes out of a study of shared clonotypes between healthy human individuals. Overall study results and limits: Richness estimates generally favored naive over memory subsets.

Every donor, a Caucasian adult, lived in Nashville, Tennessee. The investigators split CD4+ cells into a CD45RA+ naive subset and a CD45RA-negative memory subset. Using immunoSEQ multiplex PCR, the repertoire was profiled, and TCRdb retains in-frame clones only, with some absent. This sample has roughly 1,100,000 clones, with more than 65% found just once. As concerns this clone: Its antigen is currently unknown.

Input material: memory CD4+ T cells sorted from blood. The subset denotes: CD45RA-negative fraction. The sequence was collected from a man younger than 35 in good health.

CDR3 protein: CASSLQGNEQFF. The CDR3 nucleotides read TGTGCCAGCAGTTTGCAGGGAAATGAGCAGTTCTTC. The rearrangement joins TRBV2 to TRBJ2-1, with D tentatively TRBD1 (5 bases). The V end lost 5 bases, the J end lost 7 bases, and 9 bases lay between the germline ends. This CDR3 has 12 residues. The germline CDR1 and CDR2 sequences are SNHLY and FYNNEI. Filled out from reference TRBV2 and TRBJ2-1, the complete variable domain reads EPEVTQTPSHQVTQMGQEVILRCVPISNHLYFYWYRQILGQKVEFLVSFYNNEISEKSEIFDDQFSVERPDGSNFTLKIRSTKLEDSAMYFCASSLQGNEQFFGPGTRLTVL.